The clone carrying this T cell receptor (beta chain) has only a few counts. The record originates from a study of blood T cell repertoires in COVID-19. For the study at large: Donors in the United States, Italy and Spain gave samples during acute or convalescent COVID-19. PBMCs, B-cell-depleted T cells, or T cells provided the cDNA or gDNA that made up the material.

Those enrolled in Seattle joined during active infection and were followed longitudinally afterward. As originally analysed: Amplification of reference gene primers was used by the study to estimate nucleated cell counts. Some clones are missing from TCRdb's copy, which holds only in-frame ones; the method was immunoSEQ multiplex PCR. V, J and clone size were drawn from that table, and D and trimming were deduced from the DNA. The sample lists about 390,000 clones; around 87% were seen once. The CDR3 sequence is 11 residues long. CDR1 is MNHEY and CDR2 is SVGAGI in the germline V gene. V was trimmed by 7 bases and J by 6 bases, leaving 9 bases between them.

The sequencing sample was made of peripheral blood. The clonotype comes from a woman in her fifties or sixties with COVID-19, enrolled during active disease. The chain recombines TRBV6-5 with TRBJ1-1; D is uncertain. The CDR3 bases are TGTGCCAGCATTACATGGCCTGAAGCTTTCTTT. Translated, it gives CASITWPEAFF.